This T cell receptor (beta chain) was identified during a study of cytomegalovirus exposure and HLA in healthy donors. Study summary: An analysis done earlier identified roughly 120 million unique TCR beta sequences from about 179 million T cells.

CDR1 is MDHEN, CDR2 SYDVKM, per germline. The CDR3 is made up of 14 amino acids. The V segment lost 3 bases and the J segment 7 bases; nucleotides outside the gene matches: 8. This clone was seen once. Antigen unknown. It was with 60 Vbeta and 13 Jbeta primers that the PCR ran. TCRdb's copy holds only in-frame clones and misses some; the assay was immunoSEQ multiplex PCR. The sample records 85,000 to 100,000 clones, around 60% being singletons. Study-wide results and limits: Available immune exposure information covered CMV serostatus only. Upon later analysis, TCR association rates were observed to vary by HLA locus, being highest for DRB1 and lowest for HLA-C. Previously analyzed data showed that most TCR beta V segments were productive at a frequency of about 90% or about 30%.

The sequence was obtained from a man in his sixties in good health and CMV-seronegative. Sequencing used PBMCs. The chain carries TRBV28 and TRBJ1-1; 7 positions agree with TRBD1. CDR3 protein: CASSFWGQSFEAFF. The CDR3 bases are TGTGCCAGCAGTTTTTGGGGACAGAGCTTTGAAGCTTTCTTT.